A single sample is the source of the 30 T cell receptor beta chains below, sequenced in a study of T-cell reconstitution after alpha-beta-depleted transplantation in children. For TCRbeta, the library was prepared with unique molecular identifiers. One entry per CDR3 protein results from TCRdb running MiXCR on the PCR reads. The data show 750,000 to 950,000 distinct CDR3 sequences, less than 20% seen once. Sequenced here: PBMCs, mostly from graft donor cells, sampled 360 days after TCRalphabeta/CD19-depleted stem cell transplant. The receptors come from a male patient under 18 who had a stem cell transplant for acute lymphoblastic leukemia, so the T cells may come from the graft donor.

The chain uses TRBV5-1 and TRBJ1-1; D unresolved. This CDR3 is built from 15 residues. The V and J ends lost 0 bases and 5 bases respectively, with 14 bases between them. Germline V gene sequence: CDR1 SGHRS, CDR2 YFSETQ. In DNA, the CDR3 is TGCGCCAGCAGCTTGGATATCTCTAGGCGGACTGAAGCTTTCTTT. It codes for CASSLDISRRTEAFF.

V and J are TRBV6-1 and TRBJ1-1; D is unclear. Per germline, CDR1 MNHNS and CDR2 SASEGT. CDR3 length: 13 amino acids. V lost 6 bases and J lost 1, with 9 bases in between. CDR3 in amino acids: CASRQFGNTEAFF. The CDR3 DNA follows: TGTGCCAGCAGACAGTTCGGGAACACTGAAGCTTTCTTT.

This clonotype showed up just a few times. V is TRBV29-1 and J is TRBJ2-4; D is unresolved. The V end lost 5 bases, the J end lost 0 bases, and 17 bases lay between the germline ends. The CDR3 extends over 16 amino acids. Germline assignment: CDR1 SQVTM and CDR2 ANQGSEA. Written as DNA, the CDR3 is TGCAGCGTTAGTGGAAGCGACACCCTAGCCAAAAACATTCAGTACTTC. Its protein product is CSVSGSDTLAKNIQYF.

This chain joins TRBV12-3 or TRBV12-4 and TRBJ2-7; D ambiguous. The CDR3 has 15 amino acids. The ends were cut back, 5 bases at V and 6 bases at J, with 20 bases in the middle. CDR3 sequence (DNA): TGTGCCAGCAGTCACCAGAGACAAGCTCGGGTCGAGCAGTACTTC. Its protein is CASSHQRQARVEQYF.

The chain recombines TRBV29-1 with TRBJ2-1, with TRBD1 identical over 10 bases. The CDR3 length is 17 residues. V shed 2 bases and J 0 bases; nucleotides not matched to a gene: 7. CDR1 and CDR2 (germline): SQVTM, ANQGSEA. As DNA, the CDR3 is TGCAGCGTTGAATCGGGACAGGGGTTAGCCTCCTACAATGAGCAGTTCTTC. Translation: CSVESGQGLASYNEQFF.

A note on this clonotype: One end of the junction fails to match germline, which may point to a read error. DNA for the CDR3: TGTGCCAGCAGAATCCCAGGGGGAGGACAGGGGGACAGGGAGTTC. It is translated as CASRIPGGGQGDREF. The chain uses TRBV12-3 or TRBV12-4 and TRBJ1-2, with 10 positions matching TRBD1. CDR3 length equals 15 residues.

The V gene is TRBV4-1, the J gene TRBJ2-3; possible D gene TRBD2, 6 bases. This CDR3 region has 15 residues. The germline V and J ends were trimmed by 0 bases and 2 bases, with 9 bases remaining between them. CDR1 and CDR2 (germline): MGHRA, YSYEKL. The CDR3 DNA reads as TGCGCCAGCAGCCAAGAGCCTAGCGTCACAGATACGCAGTATTTT. It encodes CASSQEPSVTDTQYF.

The table lists this clonotype with many counts. This rearrangement joins TRBV5-1 to TRBJ2-7; a possible D gene is TRBD2 (6 bases). The germline gives CDR1 SGHRS, CDR2 YFSETQ. This CDR3 is 16 amino acids long. Trimming pared 1 base from V and 2 bases from J, leaving 16 bases between. CDR3 in DNA: TGCGCCAGCAGCTTGCTGACTAGGGTAGTTACCTACGAGCAGTACTTC. Encoded protein: CASSLLTRVVTYEQYF.

V gene TRBV7-2 combines with J gene TRBJ2-1, with 8 bases matching TRBD2. CDR1 SGHTA and CDR2 FQGNSA come from the germline V gene. V trimming: 5 bases; J trimming: 0 bases; junction bases outside the gene matches: 6. This CDR3 is 16 amino acids long. The CDR3: CASSATGTSSYNEQFF. CDR3 nucleotide sequence: TGTGCCAGCAGCGCAACCGGGACTAGCTCCTACAATGAGCAGTTCTTC. Complete variable domain (other parts from reference TRBV7-2 and TRBJ2-1): GAGVSQSPSNKVTEKGKDVELRCDPISGHTALYWYRQSLGQGLEFLIYFQGNSAPDKSGLPSDRFSAERTGGSVSTLTIQRTQQEDSAVYLCASSATGTSSYNEQFFGPGTRLTVL.

The chain has TRBV15 and TRBJ2-1; 9 bases are shared with TRBD2. CDR3 length equals 14 residues. With V trimmed by 7 bases and J by 6 bases, 7 bases remained unmatched. The V gene's germline CDR1 is LNHNV and CDR2 YYDKDF (reference sequence). CDR3: CATNAGGPSNEQFF. CDR3 DNA: TGTGCCACCAATGCGGGAGGGCCGTCCAATGAGCAGTTCTTC.

The V and J genes are TRBV24-1 and TRBJ2-2; TRBD2 is a possible D gene (5 bases). Between the trimmed V and J ends, which lost 2 bases and 6 bases, there was a span of 12 bases. From germline, CDR1 is KGHDR and CDR2 SFDVKD. The CDR3 length is 15 residues. The CDR3 DNA reads TGTGCCACCAGTGATTCCGGGGTGGTCCCCGGGGAGCTGTTTTTT. Translation gives CATSDSGVVPGELFF.

This clonotype was picked up a small number of times. The rearrangement joins TRBV4-1 to TRBJ1-4; unclear D gene. The CDR3 is 15 residues long. CDR1 is MGHRA, CDR2 YSYEKL, per germline. Deletions cut 1 base from V and 6 bases from J, with 12 bases between. CDR3 DNA: TGCGCCAGCAGCCAAGCGGAGCTTCCCTATGAAAAACTGTTTTTT. This sequence encodes CASSQAELPYEKLFF.

This clonotype was found a few times. The V call is TRBV7-7, the J call TRBJ2-5, with 7 positions matching TRBD1. The V gene's germline CDR1 is SSHAT and CDR2 FNYEAQ (reference sequence). V shed 5 bases and J 7 bases; nucleotides not matched to a gene: 10. The CDR3 has 14 amino acids. In DNA form, the CDR3 reads TGTGCCAGCAGCCCAGACAGGGCAATAGCGACCCAGTACTTC. Translated, it gives CASSPDRAIATQYF. Full variable domain (remainder filled in from reference TRBV7-7 and TRBJ2-5): GAGVSQSPRYKVTKRGQDVTLRCDPISSHATLYWYQQALGQGPEFLTYFNYEAQPDKSGLPSDRFSAERPEGSISTLTIQRTEQRDSAMYRCASSPDRAIATQYFGPGTRLLVL.

This clonotype was observed at least ten times. The chain joins TRBV7-3 to TRBJ1-1; TRBD1 is a possible D gene (6 bases). V was trimmed by 4 bases and J by 1 base, leaving 7 bases between them. The CDR3 is 13 residues long. Germline CDR1 and CDR2: SGHTA and FQGTGA. The CDR3 region is CASSSRGNTEAFF. The DNA for the CDR3 is TGTGCCAGCAGCTCCAGGGGGAACACTGAAGCTTTCTTT.

The chain uses TRBV10-3 and TRBJ2-7; D is perhaps TRBD1 (5 bases). With 0 bases removed from V and 0 bases from J, the gap between germline ends came to 9 bases. The CDR3 sequence is 15 residues long. In germline, CDR1 is ENHRY, CDR2 SYGVKD. The CDR3 region has the DNA TGTGCCATCAGTGAGTCGCCGGACACCTCCTACGAGCAGTACTTC. This translates into CAISESPDTSYEQYF.

CDR3 sequence: CASSQVGTSGQFF. CDR3 sequence (DNA): TGTGCCAGCAGCCAAGTAGGGACTAGCGGGCAGTTCTTC. The chain combines TRBV4-2 with TRBJ2-1, with 11 bases matching TRBD2. CDR1 LGHNA and CDR2 YNFKEQ come from the germline V gene. The CDR3 has 13 residues. J was trimmed by 12 bases and V by 1 base; bases with no gene match: 2.

There are a few counts of this clonotype. This rearrangement joins TRBV9 to TRBJ2-7; D not resolved. The CDR3 contains 16 residues. V was shortened by 0 bases and J by 3 bases, with 16 bases between the two germline ends. Germline V lookup: CDR1 SGDLS, CDR2 YYNGEE. For the CDR3, the DNA is TGTGCCAGCAGCGTAGGAGGTGGGGTGGCTTTCTACGAGCAGTACTTC. Translating it yields CASSVGGGVAFYEQYF.

This clonotype occurred a few times. DNA for the CDR3: TGTGCCATCAGTGGCGGAGAAACAGGGAATACAGACAATGAGCAGTTCTTC. This sequence encodes CAISGGETGNTDNEQFF. This chain joins TRBV10-3 and TRBJ2-1, with a tentative D call TRBD1 (6 bases). The V gene's germline CDR1 is ENHRY and CDR2 SYGVKD. V lost 4 bases and J 5 bases, leaving 21 bases between the germline ends. This CDR3 has 17 amino acids.

The gene calls are TRBV7-2 and TRBJ2-2; D remains ambiguous. Trimming left V 0 bases short and J 7 bases short, with 9 bases between. The CDR3 consists of 14 residues. The germline gives CDR1 SGHTA, CDR2 FQGNSA. The CDR3 reads CASSLAWASGELFF. As DNA, the CDR3 is TGTGCCAGCAGCTTAGCTTGGGCGAGCGGGGAGCTGTTTTTT.

For this clonotype: The junction and the germline gene differ at one end; a read error may be behind it. This rearrangement joins TRBV7-9 to TRBJ1-4; D is unclear. This CDR3 is 17 amino acids long. The germline V gene encodes CDR1 SEHNR and CDR2 FQNEAQ (reference sequence). CDR3 nucleotide sequence: TGTGCCAGCAGATTAGGAGCTGATCAGACCACTAATGAAAAACTGTTTTTT. Translating gives CASRLGADQTTNEKLFF.

This sequence joins TRBV25-1 and TRBJ1-6; 8 bases are a match to TRBD1. Germline values: CDR1 MGHDK, CDR2 SYGVNS. The CDR3 runs 15 residues. V trimming: 1 base; J trimming: 10 bases; junction bases outside the gene matches: 6. CDR3 sequence: CASSESTGAGSPLHF. Here the CDR3 DNA reads TGTGCCAGCAGTGAATCGACAGGGGCAGGGTCACCCCTCCACTTT.

This chain connects TRBV4-1 to TRBJ1-2; D is undetermined. The CDR3 runs 11 residues. Germline values: CDR1 MGHRA, CDR2 YSYEKL. Trimming stripped 1 base from V and 14 bases from J, with 11 bases between. The CDR3 protein is CASSQASAPTF. CDR3 nucleotides: TGCGCCAGCAGCCAAGCGAGTGCTCCAACCTTC.

In this sample, this clonotype turned up a few times. The chain carries TRBV12-3 or TRBV12-4 and TRBJ1-4; D possibly corresponds to TRBD1 (5 bases). The ends were cut back, 4 bases at V and 5 bases at J, with 11 bases in the middle. This CDR3 is built from 14 residues. The CDR3 DNA sequence: TGTGCCAGCAGTTCATGGGGGGGGAATGAAAAACTGTTTTTT. Its protein product is CASSSWGGNEKLFF.

This clonotype was found once. The chain has TRBV2 and TRBJ1-1; D uncertain. This CDR3 has 14 residues. The germline V and J ends were trimmed by 1 base and 3 bases, with 9 bases remaining between them. CDR1 is SNHLY and CDR2 is FYNNEI in the germline V gene. The CDR3 protein is CASSEGSGYTEAFF. The CDR3 DNA follows: TGTGCCAGCAGTGAAGGTTCTGGTTACACTGAAGCTTTCTTT.

The chain employs TRBV4-2 and TRBJ2-5; D may be TRBD1 or TRBD2 (6 bases each). V lost 4 bases and J lost 4, with 16 bases in between. CDR3 size: 15 residues. Germline CDR1 and CDR2: LGHNA and YNFKEQ. CDR3 DNA sequence: TGTGCCAGCAGCCCTTTTGGAGGGGGGCGAGAGACCCAGTACTTC. Protein product: CASSPFGGGRETQYF.

CDR3 in amino acids: CASSLTGPWFF. DNA of the CDR3: TGCGCCAGCAGCTTGACAGGTCCATGGTTCTTC. The chain links TRBV5-1 to TRBJ2-1, with D perhaps matching TRBD1 (5 bases). CDR1 and CDR2 (germline): SGHRS, YFSETQ. This CDR3 spans 11 amino acids. V shed 1 base and J shed 15 bases, with 11 bases lying between them.

V gene TRBV7-8 combines with J gene TRBJ2-1; possibly TRBD2 for D (6 bases). V was shortened by 2 bases and J by 0 bases, with 8 bases between the two germline ends. The CDR3 sequence is 15 residues long. Germline V gene data show CDR1 as SGHVS and CDR2 as FQNEAQ. The CDR3 coding sequence is TGTGCCAGCAGCTTACGGGAGACCTCCTACAATGAGCAGTTCTTC. It translates to CASSLRETSYNEQFF.

The chain carries TRBV7-9 and TRBJ2-7; 8 bases are a match to TRBD2. Trimming cost V 5 bases and J 4 bases; bases outside gene matches: 7. Germline-derived CDR1 and CDR2 are SEHNR and FQNEAQ (reference sequence). This CDR3 is built from 14 residues. As DNA, the CDR3 is TGTGCCAGCAGCCGACACGGGACTAGATACGAGCAGTACTTC. It codes for CASSRHGTRYEQYF.

This rearrangement joins TRBV6-5 to TRBJ2-7, with a possible D match to TRBD2 (6 bases). Trimming stripped 0 bases from V and 3 bases from J, with 15 bases between. From germline, CDR1 is MNHEY and CDR2 SVGAGI. CDR3 length: 16 residues. The CDR3 protein is CASSYSGRTANYEQYF. The CDR3 DNA reads TGTGCCAGCAGTTACTCGGGGAGGACTGCTAACTACGAGCAGTACTTC.

This clonotype was seen a few times. This chain joins TRBV18 and TRBJ2-2; TRBD2 might be the D (6 bases). In germline, CDR1 is KGHSH, CDR2 LQKENI. V shed 4 bases and J shed 3 bases, with 12 bases lying between them. CDR3 length equals 15 residues. The CDR3 DNA follows: TGTGCCAGCTCACTTGGGACGGGGGACACCGGGGAGCTGTTTTTT. Amino acid sequence: CASSLGTGDTGELFF.